The 14 T cell receptor beta chains below were found in one sample sequenced in a study of cytomegalovirus exposure and HLA in healthy donors. PCR employed 60 Vbeta and 13 Jbeta primers. The method was immunoSEQ multiplex PCR; TCRdb's version includes in-frame clones alone and lacks a portion of them. This table has 150,000 or so clones, roughly 80% appearing once. Sequencing input: PBMCs. These receptors all come from a woman aged 50 to 60 in good health and CMV-seropositive.

The V gene is TRBV5-1, the J gene TRBJ1-2; 8 bases line up with TRBD1. This CDR3 has 14 residues. Germline V gene lookup returns CDR1 SGHRS and CDR2 YFSETQ. With V trimmed by 0 bases and J by 4 bases, 2 bases remained unmatched. CDR3 sequence: CASSLVTGGYGYTF. DNA of the CDR3: TGCGCCAGCAGCTTGGTAACAGGGGGCTATGGCTACACCTTC.

The J gene is TRBJ1-2, the V gene TRBV15, with 9 positions matching TRBD1. This CDR3 has 14 amino acids. In germline, CDR1 is LNHNV, CDR2 YYDKDF (reference sequence). With 5 bases clipped from V and 7 bases from J, the junction kept 8 bases outside the gene matches. The CDR3 region is CATSPTGGQSGYTF. Written as DNA, the CDR3 is TGTGCCACCAGCCCTACAGGGGGCCAAAGTGGCTACACCTTC.

This chain joins TRBV30 and TRBJ2-7; TRBD1 aligns across 8 bases. This CDR3 spans 13 amino acids. Germline values: CDR1 GTSNPN, CDR2 SVGIG (reference sequence). Trimming took 7 bases from V and 4 from J; bases not matched to a gene: 9. The CDR3 nucleotides read TGTGCCTTAGACAGGGACAGGAGATACGAGCAGTACTTC. It translates to CALDRDRRYEQYF.

The chain carries TRBV5-1 and TRBJ2-7; no clear D gene. Trimming removed 0 bases from V and 5 bases from J, with 15 bases in between. This CDR3 region has 15 residues. In germline, CDR1 is SGHRS, CDR2 YFSETQ. DNA for the CDR3: TGCGCCAGCAGCTTGGCCCTGGGCGTGAGTAACGAGCAGTACTTC. It is translated as CASSLALGVSNEQYF.

The DNA for the CDR3 is TGCGCCAGCAGCTTGTGGGGCCGGGACACTGAAGCTTTCTTT. Translation: CASSLWGRDTEAFF. J is TRBJ1-1 and V is TRBV5-1; perhaps TRBD1 as D (5 bases). This CDR3 spans 14 amino acids. Trimming removed 1 base at V and 3 bases at J, with 10 bases between. The germline gives CDR1 SGHRS, CDR2 YFSETQ. The full variable domain, with the rest looked up from reference TRBV5-1 and TRBJ1-1, is KAGVTQTPRYLIKTRGQQVTLSCSPISGHRSVSWYQQTPGQGLQFLFEYFSETQRNKGNFPGRFSGRQFSNSRSEMNVSTLELGDSALYLCASSLWGRDTEAFFGQGTRLTVV.

On this clone: The same CDR3 can be traced to other DNA sequences in this sample. The rearrangement links TRBV6-5 to TRBJ2-7; D remains ambiguous. The CDR3 covers 14 residues. Per the germline V gene, CDR1 is MNHEY and CDR2 is SVGAGI. Trimming pared 0 bases from V and 3 bases from J, leaving 9 bases between. The CDR3 bases are TGTGCCAGCAGTTACTCGAAAACGGGCTACGAGCAGTACTTC. It translates to CASSYSKTGYEQYF.

The chain employs TRBV13 and TRBJ2-7; TRBD1 is a possible D gene (6 bases). The CDR3 length is 14 residues. Germline values: CDR1 PRHDT, CDR2 FYEKMQ (reference sequence). With 5 bases removed from V and 5 bases from J, the gap between germline ends came to 16 bases. The chain's CDR3 is CASSLGQHEDEQYF. CDR3 nucleotides: TGTGCCAGCAGCCTTGGACAGCATGAAGACGAGCAGTACTTC.

The chain joins TRBV7-2 to TRBJ2-2; 11 nucleotides match TRBD2. CDR3 length: 16 amino acids. The V segment lost 5 bases and the J segment 0 bases; nucleotides outside the gene matches: 2. Germline V gene data show CDR1 as SGHTA and CDR2 as FQGNSA. The CDR3 reads CASSMTSGTNTGELFF. CDR3 nucleotides: TGTGCCAGCAGCATGACTAGCGGGACGAACACCGGGGAGCTGTTTTTT.

This chain uses TRBV7-2 with TRBJ2-3, with 9 bases identical to TRBD1. Germline assignment: CDR1 SGHTA and CDR2 FQGNSA. After removal of 5 bases from V and 3 bases from J, the junction contained 9 bases not matched to a gene. The CDR3 sequence is 16 residues long. The CDR3 region is CASSLSGTGLTDTQYF. The CDR3 nucleotides are TGTGCCAGCAGCCTATCCGGGACAGGGCTAACAGATACGCAGTATTTT. The full variable domain, rest sourced from reference TRBV7-2 and TRBJ2-3, is GAGVSQSPSNKVTEKGKDVELRCDPISGHTALYWYRQSLGQGLEFLIYFQGNSAPDKSGLPSDRFSAERTGGSVSTLTIQRTQQEDSAVYLCASSLSGTGLTDTQYFGPGTRLTVL.

The chain is built from TRBV5-4 and TRBJ1-5; TRBD1 aligns across 7 bases. Per germline, CDR1 SGHNT and CDR2 YYREEE (reference sequence). The CDR3 totals 14 residues. V shed 0 bases and J 11 bases; nucleotides not matched to a gene: 8. CDR3 in amino acids: CASSLAGGAGTQHF. CDR3 in DNA: TGTGCCAGCAGCTTGGCAGGGGGAGCCGGGACCCAGCATTTT.

This rearrangement joins TRBV6-6 to TRBJ2-3; TRBD2 matches 9 bases. Trimming at V came to 4 bases and at J to 3 bases, leaving 8 bases not matched to a gene. This CDR3 has 16 residues. CDR1 and CDR2 (germline): MNHNY, SVGAGI (reference sequence). Here the CDR3 DNA reads TGTGCCAGCAGTTCGCGGGGGCTAGCGGGGACAGATACGCAGTATTTT. This sequence encodes CASSSRGLAGTDTQYF.

The genes are TRBV7-6 and TRBJ1-3; D perhaps matches TRBD1 (6 bases). The V end was cut by 6 bases, the J end by 4 bases, with 10 bases between. CDR3 length: 13 residues. The germline CDR1 and CDR2 sequences are SGHVS and FNYEAQ. The CDR3 loop is CASRQGTGNTIYF. In DNA form, the CDR3 reads TGTGCCAGCAGACAGGGAACCGGAAACACCATATATTTT.

This clone was counted between two and nine times. This rearrangement joins TRBV29-1 to TRBJ1-1; D is possibly TRBD1 (5 bases). Germline assignment: CDR1 SQVTM and CDR2 ANQGSEA. V gave up 8 bases and J gave up 1 base, with 20 bases separating them. This CDR3 spans 15 amino acids. In DNA form, the CDR3 reads TGCAGCTCCGTGGGGGGGGGAGGTGGGAACACTGAAGCTTTCTTT. Amino acid sequence: CSSVGGGGGNTEAFF.

V is TRBV10-3 and J is TRBJ2-7, with TRBD2 matching over 7 bases. Unmatched junction bases numbered 11, after V lost 8 bases and J lost 4 bases. The CDR3 spans 14 residues. Germline-derived CDR1 and CDR2 are ENHRY and SYGVKD. The CDR3 spells CAIGAASGIYEQYF. DNA for the CDR3: TGTGCCATCGGGGCGGCTAGCGGAATTTACGAGCAGTACTTC.